The 23 T cell receptor beta chains below were found in one sample sequenced in a study of blood T cell repertoires in COVID-19. The repertoire was sequenced with immunoSEQ multiplex PCR; TCRdb's copy has only in-frame clones and lacks some. The sample shows roughly 170,000 clones, about 84% of them seen only once. Sequencing was performed on peripheral blood. Receptor source: a human donor in a cohort sampled during active COVID-19.

As to this clone: The sample contains more than one DNA sequence encoding this CDR3. The J gene is TRBJ1-2, the V gene TRBV6-5; 7 positions match TRBD1. Per the germline V gene, CDR1 is MNHEY and CDR2 is SVGAGI. V trimming: 2 bases; J trimming: 8 bases; junction bases outside the gene matches: 2. The CDR3 extends over 12 amino acids. CDR3 sequence: CASSYPGGGYTF. The CDR3 DNA reads TGTGCCAGCAGTTACCCAGGGGGAGGCTACACCTTC.

The genes are TRBV18 and TRBJ2-6, with D maybe TRBD2 (7 bases). The germline V gene encodes CDR1 KGHSH and CDR2 LQKENI. This CDR3 spans 17 amino acids. V was shortened by 4 bases and J by 0 bases, with 13 bases between the two germline ends. The CDR3 is CASSQGGSGSGANVLTF. DNA of the CDR3: TGTGCCAGCTCACAGGGGGGGAGTGGCTCTGGGGCCAACGTCCTGACTTTC.

This chain links TRBV20-1 with TRBJ2-1; D is unresolved. The CDR3 is 10 amino acids. V was pared by 6 bases and J by 7 bases, with 7 bases between. Germline V CDR1 and CDR2: DFQATT, SNEGSKA (reference sequence). The CDR3 DNA reads TGCAGTGCCTTAGAAAATGAGCAGTTCTTC. Amino acids: CSALENEQFF.

The rearrangement uses TRBV10-3 and TRBJ2-3, with 10 bases identical to TRBD2. Germline trimming cut 10 bases from V and 7 bases from J; bases unmatched to any gene: 11. The CDR3 length is 14 residues. Germline loops: CDR1 ENHRY, CDR2 SYGVKD. This CDR3 reads CATASAGGPHTQYF. CDR3 nucleotide sequence: TGTGCCACGGCATCAGCGGGGGGGCCACATACGCAGTATTTT.

V and J are TRBV7-8 and TRBJ2-7; 7 nucleotides match TRBD2. CDR1 is SGHVS, CDR2 FQNEAQ, per germline. The CDR3 consists of 16 residues. V lost 3 bases to trimming and J lost 0 bases; unmatched junction nucleotides: 8. CDR3 residues: CASSFMVTSSSYEQYF. The CDR3 DNA reads as TGTGCCAGCAGCTTCATGGTGACTAGCAGCTCCTACGAGCAGTACTTC. Supplemented by reference TRBV7-8 and TRBJ2-7, the full variable domain reads GAGVSQSPRYKVAKRGQDVALRCDPISGHVSLFWYQQALGQGPEFLTYFQNEAQLDKSGLPSDRFFAERPEGSVSTLKIQRTQQEDSAVYLCASSFMVTSSSYEQYFGPGTRLTVT.

The chain joins TRBV5-1 to TRBJ1-1; 11 bases align to TRBD1. V trimming: 2 bases; J trimming: 1 base; junction bases outside the gene matches: 1. Germline CDR1 SGHRS, CDR2 YFSETQ. This CDR3 contains 15 residues. CDR3 sequence (DNA): TGCGCCAGCAGCTTTGGGACAGGGGGGAACACTGAAGCTTTCTTT. Translated, it gives CASSFGTGGNTEAFF.

V and J are TRBV7-6 and TRBJ2-7; TRBD1 might be the D (5 bases). CDR3 size: 14 residues. V lost 1 base to trimming and J lost 7 bases, with 14 bases between them. The germline CDR1 and CDR2 sequences are SGHVS and FNYEAQ. For the CDR3, the DNA is TGTGCCAGCAGCTTAGATCAGGGATCGGGTGAGCAGTACTTC. It codes for CASSLDQGSGEQYF.

This rearrangement joins TRBV7-3 to TRBJ1-1; a weak D match, TRBD1 (6 bases). The length of the CDR3 is 13 residues. CDR1 SGHTA and CDR2 FQGTGA come from the germline V gene. V lost 6 bases to trimming and J lost 1 base, with 9 bases between them. The chain's CDR3 is CASSKTGNTEAFF. The CDR3 DNA sequence: TGTGCCAGCAGTAAGACAGGGAACACTGAAGCTTTCTTT.

The chain is built from TRBV15 and TRBJ2-7, with TRBD2 matching 7 bases. The V gene end was trimmed by 0 bases and the J gene end by 1 base; junction bases not matched to a gene: 12. The CDR3 runs to 18 residues. Germline assignment: CDR1 LNHNV and CDR2 YYDKDF (reference sequence). The CDR3 bases are TGTGCCACCAGCAGAGATGGGGGAGGGGACTTAAGTTCCTACGAGCAGTACTTC. The encoded protein is CATSRDGGGDLSSYEQYF.

The rearrangement links TRBV30 to TRBJ1-5; 7 nucleotides match TRBD1. The CDR3 runs 12 residues. Germline V gene lookup returns CDR1 GTSNPN and CDR2 SVGIG (reference sequence). Trimming at V came to 5 bases and at J to 7 bases, leaving 5 bases not matched to a gene. The CDR3 bases are TGTGCCTGGGGACAGGAGGGCCAGCCCCAGCATTTT. Its translation: CAWGQEGQPQHF.

This rearrangement joins TRBV5-4 to TRBJ2-2; 8 nucleotides agree with TRBD2. The trim removed 1 base at V and 1 base at J, leaving 0 bases unmatched. The germline CDR1 and CDR2 sequences are SGHNT and YYREEE (reference sequence). The CDR3 totals 15 residues. CDR3 DNA sequence: TGTGCCAGCAGCTTGCTAGCGGGGAACACCGGGGAGCTGTTTTTT. Its protein is CASSLLAGNTGELFF.

J is TRBJ2-1 and V is TRBV5-1, with D maybe TRBD2 (6 bases). This CDR3 comprises 15 residues. Germline loops: CDR1 SGHRS, CDR2 YFSETQ. The ends were cut back, 3 bases at V and 7 bases at J, with 17 bases in the middle. The CDR3 nucleotides read TGCGCCAGCAGCTCGGCGGGACTCCGTGGGAATGAGCAGTTCTTC. The encoded protein is CASSSAGLRGNEQFF.

The chain has TRBV5-1 and TRBJ2-2; 11 bases match TRBD1. The V gene end was trimmed by 4 bases and the J gene end by 6 bases; junction bases not matched to a gene: 8. CDR1 is SGHRS, CDR2 YFSETQ, per germline. The length of the CDR3 is 16 residues. The CDR3 coding sequence is TGCGCCAGCAGCCCTCGACCGGGACAGGGGGCCGGGGAGCTGTTTTTT. Amino acids: CASSPRPGQGAGELFF.

V is TRBV29-1 and J is TRBJ2-7; 11 bases line up with TRBD1. CDR3 size: 14 residues. V lost 6 bases, J lost 4 bases, and 8 bases stayed unmatched. Germline lookup yields CDR1 SQVTM and CDR2 ANQGSEA. CDR3 in DNA: TGCAGCGTCGCTCTCGGACAGGGGGCATACGAGCAGTACTTC. Its protein is CSVALGQGAYEQYF.

This clone was detected only a few times. The sample has other DNA sequences that encode this CDR3 too. The chain joins TRBV5-1 to TRBJ2-5; D ambiguous. Trimming stripped 2 bases from V and 4 bases from J, with 3 bases between. The CDR3 sequence is 11 residues long. Germline values: CDR1 SGHRS, CDR2 YFSETQ. CDR3 DNA: TGCGCCAGCAGCTTCTCAGAGACCCAGTACTTC. Its protein product is CASSFSETQYF.

V and J are TRBV15 and TRBJ2-7; 7 bases agree with TRBD1. The trim removed 6 bases at V and 2 bases at J, leaving 10 bases unmatched. Germline assignment: CDR1 LNHNV and CDR2 YYDKDF (reference sequence). There are 15 residues in the CDR3. CDR3 region: CATSKTGVGTYEQYF. The CDR3 coding sequence is TGTGCCACCAGTAAAACAGGGGTGGGAACCTACGAGCAGTACTTC.

J is TRBJ2-1 and V is TRBV10-2, with 10 bases identical to TRBD2. This CDR3 contains 14 residues. Trimming removed 6 bases from V and 4 bases from J; junction bases left unmatched: 3. Germline assignment: CDR1 WSHSY and CDR2 SAAADI. The CDR3 spells CASRPSGGYNEQFF. DNA of the CDR3: TGCGCCAGCAGGCCTAGCGGGGGTTACAATGAGCAGTTCTTC.

This chain uses TRBV10-3 with TRBJ1-3, with TRBD1 identical over 8 bases. Per germline, CDR1 ENHRY and CDR2 SYGVKD. CDR3 length equals 15 residues. J gave up 3 bases and V 3 bases, and 4 bases lay outside the gene matches. CDR3 nucleotides: TGTGCCATCAGTGAACAGGGGGAGGTTGGAAACACCATATATTTT. This translates into CAISEQGEVGNTIYF.

The chain has TRBV6-5 and TRBJ2-6; D is uncertain. CDR3 size: 15 residues. Trimming stripped 6 bases from V and 0 bases from J, with 9 bases between. Germline lookup yields CDR1 MNHEY and CDR2 SVGAGI. The CDR3, as DNA: TGTGCCAGCAGACTACGGTTCTCTGGGGCCAACGTCCTGACTTTC. It translates to CASRLRFSGANVLTF.

The rearrangement links TRBV4-1 to TRBJ2-1, with 13 bases lining up with TRBD2. The CDR3 runs to 18 residues. The junction had 5 bases not matched to a gene; V was cut back by 0 bases and J by 3 bases. The germline V gene encodes CDR1 MGHRA and CDR2 YSYEKL. The CDR3 nucleotides read TGCGCCAGCAGCCAAGATTGGACTAGCGGGGGAAACTACAATGAGCAGTTCTTC. Encoded protein: CASSQDWTSGGNYNEQFF.

The rearrangement uses TRBV3-1 (or the pseudogene TRBV3-2) and TRBJ2-5, with D maybe TRBD1 (6 bases). The CDR3 contains 15 residues. Trimming cost V 5 bases and J 2 bases, with 15 bases left between them. The germline CDR1 and CDR2 sequences are LGHDT and YNNKEL (reference sequence). The CDR3 nucleotides are TGTGCCAGCAGCGAGCTGAGGACAGATCAAGAGACCCAGTACTTC. Its protein product is CASSELRTDQETQYF.

The chain couples TRBV19 to TRBJ2-5; 10 bases are shared with TRBD2. The CDR3 spans 16 residues. The J segment lost 2 bases and the V segment lost 4 bases, leaving 7 bases of the junction unmatched. CDR1 is LNHDA, CDR2 SQIVND, per germline (reference sequence). CDR3 in DNA: TGTGCCAGTAGTAACTACGTAGCGGGGGGACAAGAGACCCAGTACTTC. Its translation: CASSNYVAGGQETQYF.

The chain links TRBV6-5 to TRBJ1-1; D is possibly TRBD1 (5 bases). Germline loops: CDR1 MNHEY, CDR2 SVGAGI. V was cut by 6 bases and J by 7 bases, with 6 bases left in between. The CDR3 spans 10 residues. The DNA for the CDR3 is TGTGCCAGCAGCAGGGTTGAAGCTTTCTTT. This gives the protein CASSRVEAFF.